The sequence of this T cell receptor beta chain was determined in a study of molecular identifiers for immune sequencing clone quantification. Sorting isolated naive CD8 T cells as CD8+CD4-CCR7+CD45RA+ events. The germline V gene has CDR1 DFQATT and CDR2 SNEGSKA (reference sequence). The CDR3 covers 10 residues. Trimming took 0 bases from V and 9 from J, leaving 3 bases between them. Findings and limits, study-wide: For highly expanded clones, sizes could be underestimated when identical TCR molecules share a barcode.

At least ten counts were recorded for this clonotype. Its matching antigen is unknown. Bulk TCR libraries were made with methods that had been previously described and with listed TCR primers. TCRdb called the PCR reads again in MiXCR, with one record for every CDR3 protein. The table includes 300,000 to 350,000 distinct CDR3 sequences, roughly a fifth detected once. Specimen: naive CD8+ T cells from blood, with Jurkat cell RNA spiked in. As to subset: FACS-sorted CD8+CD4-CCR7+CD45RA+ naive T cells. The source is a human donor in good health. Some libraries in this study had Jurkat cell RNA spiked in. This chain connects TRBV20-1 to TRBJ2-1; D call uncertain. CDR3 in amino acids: CSARDVEQFF. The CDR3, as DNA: TGCAGTGCTAGAGATGTTGAGCAGTTCTTC.